One and the same sample provided the 9 T cell receptor beta chains below, sequenced in a study of blood T cell repertoires in COVID-19. The data were produced by immunoSEQ multiplex PCR, yet TCRdb's version contains in-frame clones alone and is incomplete. The sample yields approximately 64,000 clones, around nine tenths seen once. Sequencing was performed on peripheral blood. The origin of the receptors is a man in his 70s with acute or convalescent COVID-19.

The chain couples TRBV6-1 to TRBJ1-2; TRBD1 aligns across 9 bases. The CDR3 sequence is 17 residues long. J lost 2 bases, V lost 4 bases, and 11 bases had no gene match. Germline V gives CDR1 MNHNS, CDR2 SASEGT. In DNA, the CDR3 is TGTGCCAGCAGTGGAGGGACAGGGTATTCCGCGAACTATGGCTACACCTTC. It translates to CASSGGTGYSANYGYTF.

This chain links TRBV7-9 with TRBJ1-2; 8 bases are a match to TRBD1. Germline trimming cut 5 bases from V and 4 bases from J; bases unmatched to any gene: 12. The CDR3 contains 16 residues. Germline V gives CDR1 SEHNR, CDR2 FQNEAQ (reference sequence). DNA for the CDR3: TGTGCCAGCAGCCTGACCGAGGACAGGGCACCCTATGGCTACACCTTC. This gives the protein CASSLTEDRAPYGYTF. Supplemented by reference TRBV7-9 and TRBJ1-2, the full variable domain reads DTGVSQNPRHKITKRGQNVTFRCDPISEHNRLYWYRQTLGQGPEFLTYFQNEAQLEKSRLLSDRFSAERPKGSFSTLEIQRTEQGDSAMYLCASSLTEDRAPYGYTFGSGTRLTVV.

V and J are TRBV14 and TRBJ2-7, with 9 bases fitting TRBD1. The V gene end was trimmed by 0 bases and the J gene end by 3 bases; junction bases not matched to a gene: 3. CDR1 is SGHDN and CDR2 is FVKESK in the germline V gene. The CDR3 totals 15 residues. CDR3 protein: CASSQEGTGIYEQYF. CDR3 sequence (DNA): TGTGCCAGCAGCCAAGAAGGGACAGGGATCTACGAGCAGTACTTC.

The V gene is TRBV3-1 (or the pseudogene TRBV3-2), the J gene TRBJ2-1; TRBD2 matches at 8 bases. CDR3 length equals 15 residues. The junction had 1 base not matched to a gene; V was cut back by 0 bases and J by 3 bases. The germline gives CDR1 LGHDT, CDR2 YNNKEL (reference sequence). The CDR3: CASSQDRGGYNEQFF. DNA of the CDR3: TGTGCCAGCAGCCAAGATCGGGGGGGCTACAATGAGCAGTTCTTC.

The chain carries TRBV9 and TRBJ2-2; D gene unclear. Germline loops: CDR1 SGDLS, CDR2 YYNGEE. CDR3 size: 15 residues. V lost 0 bases, J lost 4 bases, and 10 bases lay in between. The CDR3 loop reads CASSVGYRFTGELFF. DNA for the CDR3: TGTGCCAGCAGCGTAGGGTACAGATTCACCGGGGAGCTGTTTTTT.

The rearrangement links TRBV6-5 to TRBJ2-7; TRBD2 might be the D (6 bases). The CDR3 is 13 residues long. Trimming took off 4 bases at V and 5 bases at J, with 12 bases between the two ends. Per germline, CDR1 MNHEY and CDR2 SVGAGI. CDR3 bases: TGTGCCAGCAGTTCGGGGACTGGAGACGAGCAGTACTTC. This sequence encodes CASSSGTGDEQYF.

This chain links TRBV21-1 with TRBJ2-1; the table's D call, TRBD1, was not checked against the DNA. TRBV21-1 is labeled a pseudogene. CDR3 length equals 18 residues. The CDR3 DNA reads TGTGCCAGCAGCAAAGGGGTGGCCGGGACAGAAATCTACAATGAGCAGTTCTTC. Encoded protein: CASSKGVAGTEIYNEQFF.

This chain connects TRBV27 to TRBJ1-2, with D maybe TRBD1 (6 bases). Germline loops: CDR1 MNHEY, CDR2 SMNVEV (reference sequence). The V and J ends lost 6 bases and 6 bases respectively, with 14 bases between them. The CDR3 loop spans 13 amino acids. CDR3 DNA: TGTGCCAGCAGAGGACAGTTATTAAATGGCTACACCTTC. It encodes CASRGQLLNGYTF.

This rearrangement joins TRBV19 to TRBJ1-6; 8 bases are shared with TRBD1. Germline lookup yields CDR1 LNHDA and CDR2 SQIVND (reference sequence). With 6 bases clipped from V and 1 base from J, the junction kept 8 bases outside the gene matches. There are 17 residues in the CDR3. DNA of the CDR3: TGTGCCAGTAGCCCCGGACAGGGAAGGTCCTATAATTCACCCCTCCACTTT. Encoded protein: CASSPGQGRSYNSPLHF.